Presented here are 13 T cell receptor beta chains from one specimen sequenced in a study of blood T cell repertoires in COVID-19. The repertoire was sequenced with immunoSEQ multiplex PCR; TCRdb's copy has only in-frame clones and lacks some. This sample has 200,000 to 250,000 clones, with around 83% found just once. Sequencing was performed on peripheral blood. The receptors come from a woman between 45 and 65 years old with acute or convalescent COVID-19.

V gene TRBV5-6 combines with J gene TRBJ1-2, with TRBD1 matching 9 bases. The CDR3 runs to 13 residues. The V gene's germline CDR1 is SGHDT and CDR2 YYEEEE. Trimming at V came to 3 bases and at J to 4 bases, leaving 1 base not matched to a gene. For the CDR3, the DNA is TGTGCCAGCAGCTCGGACAGGGGCTATGGCTACACCTTC. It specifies CASSSDRGYGYTF.

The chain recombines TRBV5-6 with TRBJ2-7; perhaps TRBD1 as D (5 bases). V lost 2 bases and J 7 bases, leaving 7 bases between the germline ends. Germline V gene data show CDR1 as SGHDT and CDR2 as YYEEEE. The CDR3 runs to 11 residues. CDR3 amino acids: CASSFSGEQYF. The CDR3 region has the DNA TGTGCCAGCAGCTTTTCAGGGGAGCAGTACTTC. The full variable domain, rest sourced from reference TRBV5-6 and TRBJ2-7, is DAGVTQSPTHLIKTRGQQVTLRCSPKSGHDTVSWYQQALGQGPQFIFQYYEEEERQRGNFPDRFSGHQFPNYSSELNVNALLLGDSALYLCASSFSGEQYFGPGTRLTVT.

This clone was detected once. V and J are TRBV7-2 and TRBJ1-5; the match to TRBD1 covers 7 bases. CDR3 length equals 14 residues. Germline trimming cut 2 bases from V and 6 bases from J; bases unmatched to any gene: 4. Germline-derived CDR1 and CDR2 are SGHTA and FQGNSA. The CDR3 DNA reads TGTGCCAGCAGCTTAAAGTCAGGGGGTCAGCCCCAGCATTTT. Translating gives CASSLKSGGQPQHF.

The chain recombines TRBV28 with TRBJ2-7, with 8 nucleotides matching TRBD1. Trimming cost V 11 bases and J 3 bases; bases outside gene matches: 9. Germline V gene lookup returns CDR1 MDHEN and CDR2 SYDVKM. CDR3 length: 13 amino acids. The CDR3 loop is CAHGTGDFYEQYF. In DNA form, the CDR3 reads TGTGCCCACGGGACAGGAGACTTCTACGAGCAGTACTTC.

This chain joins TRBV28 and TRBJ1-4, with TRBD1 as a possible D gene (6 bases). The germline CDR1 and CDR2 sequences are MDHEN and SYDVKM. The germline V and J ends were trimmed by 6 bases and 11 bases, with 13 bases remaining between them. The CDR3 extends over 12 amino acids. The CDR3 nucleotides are TGTGCCAGCAGCCGTATCCAGGGGAAACTGTTTTTT. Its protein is CASSRIQGKLFF.

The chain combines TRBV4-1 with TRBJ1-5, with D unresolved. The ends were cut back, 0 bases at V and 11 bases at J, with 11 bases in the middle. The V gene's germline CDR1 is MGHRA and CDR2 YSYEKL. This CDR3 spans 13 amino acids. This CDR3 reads CASSQDLGASQHF. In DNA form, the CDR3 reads TGCGCCAGCAGCCAAGATTTGGGCGCATCCCAGCATTTT.

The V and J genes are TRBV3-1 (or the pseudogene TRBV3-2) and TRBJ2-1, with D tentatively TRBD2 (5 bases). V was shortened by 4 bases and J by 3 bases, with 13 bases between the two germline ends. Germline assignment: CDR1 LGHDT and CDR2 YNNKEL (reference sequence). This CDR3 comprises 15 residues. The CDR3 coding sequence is TGTGCCAGCAGCCCGACGGGAACTTACTACAATGAGCAGTTCTTC. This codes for CASSPTGTYYNEQFF.

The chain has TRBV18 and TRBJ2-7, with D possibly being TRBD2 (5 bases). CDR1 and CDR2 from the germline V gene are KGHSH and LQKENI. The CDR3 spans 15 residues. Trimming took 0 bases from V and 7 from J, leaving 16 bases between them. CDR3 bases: TGTGCCAGCTCACCACCGGCTGGGCTCCGCGGGGAGCAGTACTTC. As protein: CASSPPAGLRGEQYF.

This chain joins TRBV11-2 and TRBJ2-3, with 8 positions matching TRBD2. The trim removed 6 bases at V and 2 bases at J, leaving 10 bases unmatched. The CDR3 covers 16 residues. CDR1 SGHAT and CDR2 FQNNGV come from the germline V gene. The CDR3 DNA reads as TGTGCCAGCAGTCCAATAGCGGGGTCATACACAGATACGCAGTATTTT. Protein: CASSPIAGSYTDTQYF.

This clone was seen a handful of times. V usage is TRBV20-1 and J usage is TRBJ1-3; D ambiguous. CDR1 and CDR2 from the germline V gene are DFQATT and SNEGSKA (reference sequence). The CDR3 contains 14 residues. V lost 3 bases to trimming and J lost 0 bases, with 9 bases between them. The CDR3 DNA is TGCAGTGCTAGTGCCTGGAGCTCTGGAAACACCATATATTTT. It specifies CSASAWSSGNTIYF.

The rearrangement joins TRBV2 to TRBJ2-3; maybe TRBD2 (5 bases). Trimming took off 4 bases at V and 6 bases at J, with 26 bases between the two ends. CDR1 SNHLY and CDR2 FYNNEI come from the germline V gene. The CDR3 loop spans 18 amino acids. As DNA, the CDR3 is TGTGCCAGCAGTGTCATTAACTTATGGGCGGGCGTCACCGATACGCAGTATTTT. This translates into CASSVINLWAGVTDTQYF.

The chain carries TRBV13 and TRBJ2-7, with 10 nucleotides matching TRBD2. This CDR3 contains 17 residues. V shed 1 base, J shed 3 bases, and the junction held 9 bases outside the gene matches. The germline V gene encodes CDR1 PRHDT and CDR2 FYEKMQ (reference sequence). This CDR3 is CASSLAVPSGGYYEQYF. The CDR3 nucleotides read TGTGCCAGCAGCTTAGCCGTCCCTAGCGGGGGTTACTACGAGCAGTACTTC.

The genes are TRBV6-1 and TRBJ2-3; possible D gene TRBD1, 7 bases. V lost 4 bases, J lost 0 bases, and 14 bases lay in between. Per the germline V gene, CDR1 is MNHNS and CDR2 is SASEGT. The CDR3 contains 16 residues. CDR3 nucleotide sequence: TGTGCCAGCAGTGTACGGAGGGGGCTGAGCACAGATACGCAGTATTTT. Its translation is CASSVRRGLSTDTQYF.